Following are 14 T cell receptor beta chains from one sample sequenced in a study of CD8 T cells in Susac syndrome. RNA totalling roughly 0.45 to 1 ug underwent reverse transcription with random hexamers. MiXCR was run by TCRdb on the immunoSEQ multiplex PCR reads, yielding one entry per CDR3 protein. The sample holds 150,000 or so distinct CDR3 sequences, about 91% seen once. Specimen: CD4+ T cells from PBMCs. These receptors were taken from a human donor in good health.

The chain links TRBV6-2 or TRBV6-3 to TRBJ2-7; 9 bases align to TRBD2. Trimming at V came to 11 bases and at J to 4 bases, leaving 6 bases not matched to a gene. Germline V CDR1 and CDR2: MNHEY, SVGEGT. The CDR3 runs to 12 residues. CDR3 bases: TGTGCCTCTGCACTAGCGGGTTACGAGCAGTACTTC. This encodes CASALAGYEQYF.

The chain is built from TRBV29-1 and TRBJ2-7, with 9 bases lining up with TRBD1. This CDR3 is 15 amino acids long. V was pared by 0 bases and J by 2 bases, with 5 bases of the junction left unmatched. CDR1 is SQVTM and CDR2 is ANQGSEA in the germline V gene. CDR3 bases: TGCAGCGTTGAAGAGGAGGACAGGGGTACCTACGAGCAGTACTTC. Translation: CSVEEEDRGTYEQYF.

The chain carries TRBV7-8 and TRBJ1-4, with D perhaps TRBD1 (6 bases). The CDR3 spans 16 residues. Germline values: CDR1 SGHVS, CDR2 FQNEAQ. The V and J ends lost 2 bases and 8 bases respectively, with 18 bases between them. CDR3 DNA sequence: TGTGCCAGCAGCTTAAGTCCCGGCAGGGGAAACGAAAAACTGTTTTTT. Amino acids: CASSLSPGRGNEKLFF.

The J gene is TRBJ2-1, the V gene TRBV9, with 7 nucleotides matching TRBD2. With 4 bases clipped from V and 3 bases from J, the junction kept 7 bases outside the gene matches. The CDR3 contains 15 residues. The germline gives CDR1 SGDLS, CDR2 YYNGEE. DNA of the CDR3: TGTGCCAGCAGCCCCCAAGGGGACTACTACAATGAGCAGTTCTTC. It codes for CASSPQGDYYNEQFF. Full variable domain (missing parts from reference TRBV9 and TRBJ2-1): DSGVTQTPKHLITATGQRVTLRCSPRSGDLSVYWYQQSLDQGLQFLIQYYNGEERAKGNILERFSAQQFPDLHSELNLSSLELGDSALYFCASSPQGDYYNEQFFGPGTRLTVL.

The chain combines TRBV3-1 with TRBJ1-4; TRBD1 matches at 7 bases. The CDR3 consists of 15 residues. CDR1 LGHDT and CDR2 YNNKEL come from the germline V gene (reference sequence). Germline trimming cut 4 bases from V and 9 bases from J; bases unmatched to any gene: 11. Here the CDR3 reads CASSPRQGWVKKLFF. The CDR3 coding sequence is TGTGCCAGCAGCCCTAGACAGGGTTGGGTGAAAAAACTGTTTTTT.

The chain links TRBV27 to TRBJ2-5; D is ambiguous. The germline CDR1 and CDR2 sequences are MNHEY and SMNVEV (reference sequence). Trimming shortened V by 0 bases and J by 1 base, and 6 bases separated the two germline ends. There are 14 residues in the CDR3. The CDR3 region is CASSLSAGQETQYF. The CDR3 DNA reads TGTGCCAGCAGTTTATCGGCAGGCCAAGAGACCCAGTACTTC.

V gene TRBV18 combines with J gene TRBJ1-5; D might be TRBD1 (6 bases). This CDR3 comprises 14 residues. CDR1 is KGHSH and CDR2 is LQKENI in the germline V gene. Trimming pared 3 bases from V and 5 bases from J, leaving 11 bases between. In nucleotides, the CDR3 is TGTGCCAGCTCACCCGGGGACACCTATCAGCCCCAGCATTTT. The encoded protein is CASSPGDTYQPQHF.

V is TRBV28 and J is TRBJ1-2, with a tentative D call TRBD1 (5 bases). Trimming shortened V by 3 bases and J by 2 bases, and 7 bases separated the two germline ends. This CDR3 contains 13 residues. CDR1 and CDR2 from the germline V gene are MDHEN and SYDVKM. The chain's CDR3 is CASSFAGNYGYTF. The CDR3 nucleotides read TGTGCCAGCAGTTTCGCAGGGAACTATGGCTACACCTTC.

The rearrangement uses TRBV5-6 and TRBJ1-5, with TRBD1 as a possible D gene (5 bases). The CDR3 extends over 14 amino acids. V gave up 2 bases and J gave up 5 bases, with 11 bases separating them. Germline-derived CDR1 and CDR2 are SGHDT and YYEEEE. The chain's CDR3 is CASSFGGDDQPQHF. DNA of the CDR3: TGTGCCAGCAGCTTCGGAGGGGACGATCAGCCCCAGCATTTT.

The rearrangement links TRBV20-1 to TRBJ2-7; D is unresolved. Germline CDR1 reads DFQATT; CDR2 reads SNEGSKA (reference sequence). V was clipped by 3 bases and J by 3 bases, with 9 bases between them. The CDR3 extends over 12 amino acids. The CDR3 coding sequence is TGCAGTGCTAGCCCCTCCGTCTACGAGCAGTACTTC. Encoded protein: CSASPSVYEQYF.

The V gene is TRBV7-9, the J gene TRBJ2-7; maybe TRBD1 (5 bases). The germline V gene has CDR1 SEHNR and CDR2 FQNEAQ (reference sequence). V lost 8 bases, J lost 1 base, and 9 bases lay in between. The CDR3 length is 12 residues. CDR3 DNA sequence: TGTGCCAGCGGGGCGGTTTCCTACGAGCAGTACTTC. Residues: CASGAVSYEQYF.

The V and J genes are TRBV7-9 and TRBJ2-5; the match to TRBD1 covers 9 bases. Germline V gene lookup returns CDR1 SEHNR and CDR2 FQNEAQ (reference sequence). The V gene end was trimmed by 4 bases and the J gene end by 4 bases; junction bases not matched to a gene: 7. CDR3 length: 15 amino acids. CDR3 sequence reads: CASSSGQGLVETQYF. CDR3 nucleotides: TGTGCCAGCAGCTCTGGACAGGGGTTAGTAGAGACCCAGTACTTC.

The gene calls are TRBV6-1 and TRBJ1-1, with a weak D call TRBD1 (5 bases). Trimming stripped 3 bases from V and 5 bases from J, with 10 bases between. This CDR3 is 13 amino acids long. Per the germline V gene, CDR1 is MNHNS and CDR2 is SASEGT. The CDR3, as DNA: TGTGCCAGCAGTGATCTGGAGGGGACTGAAGCTTTCTTT. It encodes CASSDLEGTEAFF.

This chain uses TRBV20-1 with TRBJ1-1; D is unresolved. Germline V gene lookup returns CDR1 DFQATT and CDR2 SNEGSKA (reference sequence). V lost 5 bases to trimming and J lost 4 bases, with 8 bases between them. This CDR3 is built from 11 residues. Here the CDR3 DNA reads TGCAGTGCTCCGGGGTCCACTGAAGCTTTCTTT. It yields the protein CSAPGSTEAFF.